Presented here are 32 T cell receptor beta chains from one specimen sequenced in a study of CD8 T cells in ankylosing spondylitis. MiXCR, run by TCRdb on the 5' RACE reads, gives a single entry per CDR3 protein. The sample lists some 350,000 distinct CDR3 sequences; roughly 14% were seen once. Sequencing was done on a sample of blood, either unsorted or a sorted T cell fraction (not recorded which). The receptors come from a male donor with ankylosing spondylitis or in good health (not recorded which).

The V and J genes are TRBV10-3 and TRBJ2-5, with unresolved D. This CDR3 comprises 13 residues. Trimming removed 2 bases at V and 7 bases at J, with 11 bases between. Per the germline V gene, CDR1 is ENHRY and CDR2 is SYGVKD. CDR3 DNA: TGTGCCATCAGTGAGAGGGAAATCGGGACCCAGTACTTC. Encoded protein: CAISEREIGTQYF.

The chain recombines TRBV7-8 with TRBJ1-2; D remains ambiguous. The CDR3 has 14 residues. Germline values: CDR1 SGHVS, CDR2 FQNEAQ. V lost 0 bases and J 5 bases, leaving 10 bases between the germline ends. The CDR3 DNA sequence: TGTGCCAGCAGCTTAGCGCAGGACTTTTATGGCTACACCTTC. Its translation: CASSLAQDFYGYTF.

V and J are TRBV6-1 and TRBJ2-2; D could derive from TRBD1 or TRBD2 (5 bases each). The CDR3 contains 15 residues. From germline, CDR1 is MNHNS and CDR2 SASEGT. V shed 6 bases and J shed 2 bases, with 13 bases lying between them. The CDR3 region has the DNA TGTGCCAGCAGGAAGGGGACCTTTAACACCGGGGAGCTGTTTTTT. As protein: CASRKGTFNTGELFF.

The V call is TRBV9, the J call TRBJ2-6; D is undetermined. The germline V and J ends were trimmed by 0 bases and 0 bases, with 7 bases remaining between them. The CDR3 totals 16 residues. Germline lookup yields CDR1 SGDLS and CDR2 YYNGEE. In nucleotides, the CDR3 is TGTGCCAGCAGCGTAGTCGGAAACTCTGGGGCCAACGTCCTGACTTTC. Translation gives CASSVVGNSGANVLTF.

V gene TRBV6-1 combines with J gene TRBJ2-3; 9 bases line up with TRBD2. Germline V lookup: CDR1 MNHNS, CDR2 SASEGT. V shed 6 bases and J 5 bases; nucleotides not matched to a gene: 6. This CDR3 has 14 amino acids. The CDR3 nucleotides read TGTGCCAGCAGGAGCGGGGGGCCGGGAGATACGCAGTATTTT. Translation: CASRSGGPGDTQYF.

The chain has TRBV2 and TRBJ2-2, with D unclear. The CDR3 consists of 14 residues. Germline-derived CDR1 and CDR2 are SNHLY and FYNNEI. The V end lost 7 bases, the J end lost 0 bases, and 9 bases lay between the germline ends. Written as DNA, the CDR3 is TGTGCCAGCATCCCGAAAACGAACACCGGGGAGCTGTTTTTT. It translates to CASIPKTNTGELFF.

This clonotype was observed a few times. The J gene is TRBJ1-4, the V gene TRBV5-1, with D perhaps matching TRBD1 (5 bases). V was trimmed by 6 bases and J by 8 bases, leaving 14 bases between them. CDR1 is SGHRS, CDR2 YFSETQ, per germline. The CDR3 is made up of 13 amino acids. DNA of the CDR3: TGCGCCAGCAAGGAGTCAGGGAACGAAAAACTGTTTTTT. This sequence encodes CASKESGNEKLFF.

The chain is built from TRBV4-2 and TRBJ2-3, with D maybe TRBD2 (7 bases). Trimming pared 2 bases from V and 3 bases from J, leaving 15 bases between. Germline V gene lookup returns CDR1 LGHNA and CDR2 YNFKEQ. This CDR3 has 16 residues. The CDR3 DNA reads as TGTGCCAGCAGCCAACGGGCGGGGGCCCTAACAGATACGCAGTATTTT. Translation: CASSQRAGALTDTQYF.

CDR3 region: CASSYLRQGEAFF. CDR3 bases: TGTGCCAGCAGTTACCTTCGTCAGGGTGAAGCTTTCTTT. The J gene is TRBJ1-1, the V gene TRBV6-5; D perhaps matches TRBD1 (5 bases). Germline V lookup: CDR1 MNHEY, CDR2 SVGAGI. V was clipped by 2 bases and J by 7 bases, with 11 bases between them. This CDR3 is built from 13 residues.

This clonotype has just a few counts. The chain is built from TRBV5-1 and TRBJ1-3, with D possibly TRBD1 on 5 matching bases. The V gene's germline CDR1 is SGHRS and CDR2 YFSETQ. The ends were cut back, 3 bases at V and 0 bases at J, with 13 bases in the middle. The CDR3 spans 16 residues. CDR3 sequence reads: CASSSGGTLSGNTIYF. The CDR3 DNA reads as TGCGCCAGCAGCTCGGGAGGGACGCTCTCTGGAAACACCATATATTTT. Together with reference TRBV5-1 and TRBJ1-3, the CDR3 gives the full variable domain: KAGVTQTPRYLIKTRGQQVTLSCSPISGHRSVSWYQQTPGQGLQFLFEYFSETQRNKGNFPGRFSGRQFSNSRSEMNVSTLELGDSALYLCASSSGGTLSGNTIYFGEGSWLTVV.

The table lists this clonotype with a few counts. This chain links TRBV10-3 with TRBJ2-1, with 7 bases matching TRBD1. V gave up 7 bases and J gave up 2 bases; unmatched junction bases: 8. There are 15 residues in the CDR3. Germline-derived CDR1 and CDR2 are ENHRY and SYGVKD. CDR3 sequence: CAITSSTGTYNEQFF. CDR3 coding DNA: TGTGCCATCACCTCTTCGACAGGGACCTACAATGAGCAGTTCTTC.

The V call is TRBV20-1, the J call TRBJ2-5, with D possibly TRBD2 on 6 matching bases. The CDR3 is 11 residues long. CDR1 is DFQATT and CDR2 is SNEGSKA in the germline V gene (reference sequence). V dropped 5 bases and J dropped 9 bases, with 13 bases sitting between them. The CDR3 protein is CSAGDWEAQYF. CDR3 in DNA: TGCAGTGCTGGGGACTGGGAGGCCCAGTACTTC.

This clonotype was picked up a small number of times. CDR3 nucleotide sequence: TGTGCCAGCAGCCCGGAACACCGGGACAGGGCTTTCAATCAGCCCCAGCATTTT. Amino acid sequence: CASSPEHRDRAFNQPQHF. The V gene is TRBV7-8, the J gene TRBJ1-5; 9 bases fit TRBD1. In germline, CDR1 is SGHVS, CDR2 FQNEAQ. With 5 bases clipped from V and 3 bases from J, the junction kept 14 bases outside the gene matches. The CDR3 extends over 18 amino acids. Full variable domain (missing parts from reference TRBV7-8 and TRBJ1-5): GAGVSQSPRYKVAKRGQDVALRCDPISGHVSLFWYQQALGQGPEFLTYFQNEAQLDKSGLPSDRFFAERPEGSVSTLKIQRTQQEDSAVYLCASSPEHRDRAFNQPQHFGDGTRLSIL.

This clonotype came up a few times. The rearrangement links TRBV5-1 to TRBJ2-3; D is possibly TRBD1 (5 bases). The germline V gene has CDR1 SGHRS and CDR2 YFSETQ. This CDR3 contains 14 residues. Trimming left V 5 bases short and J 2 bases short, with 12 bases between. The CDR3 nucleotides read TGCGCCAGCAGGACAGACGAGGTCACAGATACGCAGTATTTT. Translated: CASRTDEVTDTQYF.

This chain links TRBV5-1 with TRBJ2-6; D might be TRBD1 (5 bases). Per the germline V gene, CDR1 is SGHRS and CDR2 is YFSETQ. V lost 3 bases and J 2 bases, leaving 9 bases between the germline ends. The CDR3 has 15 residues. CDR3 region: CASSSGMTGANVLTF. The DNA of the CDR3 is TGCGCCAGCAGCTCAGGGATGACTGGGGCCAACGTCCTGACTTTC. Supplemented by reference TRBV5-1 and TRBJ2-6, the full variable domain reads KAGVTQTPRYLIKTRGQQVTLSCSPISGHRSVSWYQQTPGQGLQFLFEYFSETQRNKGNFPGRFSGRQFSNSRSEMNVSTLELGDSALYLCASSSGMTGANVLTFGAGSRLTVL.

This clonotype has just a few counts. The V gene is TRBV4-2, the J gene TRBJ2-1; TRBD2 matches 9 bases. J gave up 9 bases and V 1 base, and 10 bases lay outside the gene matches. Looked up from germline, CDR1 is LGHNA and CDR2 is YNFKEQ. There are 16 residues in the CDR3. The CDR3 bases are TGTGCCAGCAGCCAAGGCGCGGGGGGGTCTTATAGTGAGCAGTTCTTC. Translation: CASSQGAGGSYSEQFF.

This clonotype was observed a handful of times. The chain recombines TRBV20-1 with TRBJ1-3; D is unresolved. The CDR3 consists of 13 residues. Trimming removed 2 bases at V and 0 bases at J, with 5 bases between. CDR1 DFQATT and CDR2 SNEGSKA come from the germline V gene (reference sequence). This CDR3 reads CSARLLSGNTIYF. CDR3 DNA sequence: TGCAGTGCTAGATTGCTCTCTGGAAACACCATATATTTT.

This clonotype was recorded at least ten times. The chain recombines TRBV7-2 with TRBJ2-3, with D perhaps matching TRBD1 (5 bases). CDR3 length equals 13 residues. V lost 6 bases and J lost 6, with 13 bases in between. CDR1 is SGHTA, CDR2 FQGNSA, per germline. The CDR3 region is CASRNQGWDTQYF. CDR3 coding DNA: TGTGCCAGCAGGAATCAGGGATGGGATACGCAGTATTTT.

As DNA, the CDR3 is TGTGCCACGGCTGGGGGGGACAGACCTAATCAGCCCCAGCATTTT. Its translation: CATAGGDRPNQPQHF. This chain joins TRBV10-3 and TRBJ1-5; TRBD1 agrees at 7 bases. The germline CDR1 and CDR2 sequences are ENHRY and SYGVKD. After removal of 10 bases from V and 4 bases from J, the junction contained 13 bases not matched to a gene. The CDR3 extends over 15 amino acids.

The chain combines TRBV10-3 with TRBJ2-7, with D perhaps TRBD2 (5 bases). Germline CDR1 is ENHRY and CDR2 is SYGVKD. The CDR3 consists of 13 residues. V shed 7 bases and J shed 2 bases, with 12 bases lying between them. CDR3 nucleotide sequence: TGTGCCATCACATCCGGGATTCCCTACGAGCAGTACTTC. This codes for CAITSGIPYEQYF.

This clonotype was counted between two and nine times. V gene TRBV10-1 combines with J gene TRBJ2-7; a possible D gene is TRBD2 (6 bases). Germline CDR1 reads WNHNN; CDR2 reads SYGVQD (reference sequence). The ends were cut back, 0 bases at V and 5 bases at J, with 14 bases in the middle. The length of the CDR3 is 15 residues. The CDR3 reads CASSESRQGGHEQYF. CDR3 sequence (DNA): TGCGCCAGCAGTGAGTCGAGGCAGGGAGGCCACGAGCAGTACTTC.

This chain connects TRBV6-1 to TRBJ2-7, with D unclear. Germline V gives CDR1 MNHNS, CDR2 SASEGT. The length of the CDR3 is 14 residues. Trimming removed 6 bases at V and 3 bases at J, with 15 bases between. The CDR3 bases are TGTGCCAGCAGCCCGGGTGCTCCACTCTACGAGCAGTACTTC. As protein: CASSPGAPLYEQYF.

This CDR3 reads CASSLAGTDNQPQHF. In DNA, the CDR3 is TGTGCCAGCAGCTTAGCCGGGACAGACAATCAGCCCCAGCATTTT. The chain recombines TRBV7-9 with TRBJ1-5; 7 nucleotides match TRBD1. After removal of 0 bases from V and 3 bases from J, the junction contained 2 bases not matched to a gene. Germline CDR1 and CDR2: SEHNR and FQNEAQ (reference sequence). This CDR3 is 15 amino acids long. The full variable domain, its missing parts supplied by reference TRBV7-9 and TRBJ1-5, is DTGVSQNPRHKITKRGQNVTFRCDPISEHNRLYWYRQTLGQGPEFLTYFQNEAQLEKSRLLSDRFSAERPKGSFSTLEIQRTEQGDSAMYLCASSLAGTDNQPQHFGDGTRLSIL.

The sample holds many counts of this clonotype. The rearrangement joins TRBV12-3 or TRBV12-4 to TRBJ2-3; D gene ambiguous. CDR3 length equals 13 residues. Trimming cost V 7 bases and J 2 bases, with 10 bases left between them. CDR3 sequence: CASTKLNTDTQYF. CDR3 bases: TGTGCCAGCACAAAGCTGAACACAGATACGCAGTATTTT.

The rearrangement joins TRBV18 to TRBJ2-3; possible D gene TRBD2, 5 bases. The germline CDR1 and CDR2 sequences are KGHSH and LQKENI. V was clipped by 1 base and J by 4 bases, with 12 bases between them. The CDR3 spans 15 residues. CDR3 nucleotides: TGTGCCAGCTCACCACGGTCGGCCGGGGCAGATACGCAGTATTTT. It encodes CASSPRSAGADTQYF.

V and J are TRBV10-2 and TRBJ2-4; D might be TRBD1 or TRBD2, each matching 6 bases. Germline V gene data show CDR1 as WSHSY and CDR2 as SAAADI. V lost 8 bases, J lost 1 base, and 15 bases lay in between. The CDR3 runs 15 residues. CDR3 DNA: TGCGCCAGCGTCGAGGGGGGTTCCGCCAAAAACATTCAGTACTTC. Translated, it gives CASVEGGSAKNIQYF.

With regard to this clonotype: Possible read error: a much larger clone is one base away. The rearrangement uses TRBV5-1 and TRBJ2-5, with 7 nucleotides matching TRBD2. Germline CDR1 is SGHRS and CDR2 is YFSETQ. The junction had 7 bases not matched to a gene; V was cut back by 5 bases and J by 6 bases. The CDR3 totals 13 residues. CDR3 in DNA: TGCGCCAGCAGACCTAGCGGAGAGAAGACCCAGTACTTC. It codes for CASRPSGEKTQYF. The entire variable domain, with the rest obtained from reference TRBV5-1 and TRBJ2-5, is as follows: KAGVTQTPRYLIKTRGQQVTLSCSPISGHRSVSWYQQTPGQGLQFLFEYFSETQRNKGNFPGRFSGRQFSNSRSEMNVSTLELGDSALYLCASRPSGEKTQYFGPGTRLLVL.

This clonotype was seen only a few times. The rearrangement uses TRBV5-1 and TRBJ2-3; 10 bases match TRBD2. This CDR3 is built from 16 residues. Trimming took 4 bases from V and 7 from J; bases not matched to a gene: 12. Per germline, CDR1 SGHRS and CDR2 YFSETQ. In nucleotides, the CDR3 is TGCGCCAGCAGCCAAGAGGCTAGCGGGAGAGCAAATACGCAGTATTTT. Translated, it gives CASSQEASGRANTQYF.

This clonotype has only a few counts. The chain uses TRBV12-3 or TRBV12-4 and TRBJ2-1; 7 bases line up with TRBD2. V lost 2 bases to trimming and J lost 8 bases; unmatched junction nucleotides: 6. CDR3 size: 14 residues. For the CDR3, the DNA is TGTGCCAGCAGTTTATCGGGAGGAAGCGATGAGCAGTTCTTC. Residues: CASSLSGGSDEQFF.

DNA for the CDR3: TGTGCCAGCAGTTACTCGAGGCGGGAGACCTACTACGAGCAGTACTTC. This codes for CASSYSRRETYYEQYF. The chain has TRBV6-5 and TRBJ2-7; 7 bases line up with TRBD2. CDR3 size: 16 residues. From germline, CDR1 is MNHEY and CDR2 SVGAGI. Losses at the gene ends were 0 bases for V and 3 bases for J; bases not matched to a gene: 8.

The V call is TRBV6-5, the J call TRBJ1-1; the D is unclear. With 0 bases removed from V and 7 bases from J, the gap between germline ends came to 6 bases. Germline V gene data show CDR1 as MNHEY and CDR2 as SVGAGI. The CDR3 consists of 12 residues. In DNA form, the CDR3 reads TGTGCCAGCAGTTACTCAGTCGGTGAAGCTTTCTTT. It is translated as CASSYSVGEAFF.

The genes are TRBV30 and TRBJ2-2, with TRBD1 identical over 7 bases. The CDR3 has 13 residues. Germline-derived CDR1 and CDR2 are GTSNPN and SVGIG (reference sequence). V lost 5 bases to trimming and J lost 4 bases; unmatched junction nucleotides: 4. CDR3 protein: CAWATGVTGELFF. In DNA, the CDR3 is TGTGCCTGGGCTACAGGGGTCACCGGGGAGCTGTTTTTT.